The entry below describes one T cell receptor (beta chain). Its antigen is unknown. J gave up 5 bases and V 0 bases, and 0 bases lay outside the gene matches. This CDR3 spans 13 amino acids. Germline CDR1 is DFQATT and CDR2 is SNEGSKA (reference sequence). The data were obtained in a study of vaccination and CD4 T cells after COVID-19. On the study more broadly: A vaccine, either BNT162b2 or mRNA-1273, was given to participants in two doses.

Treatment specified: roughly 10-day PBMC culture with coronavirus spike peptide pools or control peptides (ViraFEST assay). The Oncomine TCR Beta short-read assay was applied to DNA of cultured CD4+ T cells. In TCRdb, the PCR reads were re-called with MiXCR into one record per CDR3 protein. The repertoire includes around 5,000 distinct CDR3 sequences, approximately 48% of them detected once, and around three fifths sits in the top ten. The clonotype comes from a human donor who had recovered from COVID-19. Specimen: CD4+ T cells from blood, cultured in vitro. The chain has TRBV20-1 and TRBJ2-5, with 10 bases fitting TRBD2. CDR3 loop: CSARDSGGETQYF. The CDR3 DNA follows: TGCAGTGCTAGAGATAGCGGGGGGGAGACCCAGTACTTC.